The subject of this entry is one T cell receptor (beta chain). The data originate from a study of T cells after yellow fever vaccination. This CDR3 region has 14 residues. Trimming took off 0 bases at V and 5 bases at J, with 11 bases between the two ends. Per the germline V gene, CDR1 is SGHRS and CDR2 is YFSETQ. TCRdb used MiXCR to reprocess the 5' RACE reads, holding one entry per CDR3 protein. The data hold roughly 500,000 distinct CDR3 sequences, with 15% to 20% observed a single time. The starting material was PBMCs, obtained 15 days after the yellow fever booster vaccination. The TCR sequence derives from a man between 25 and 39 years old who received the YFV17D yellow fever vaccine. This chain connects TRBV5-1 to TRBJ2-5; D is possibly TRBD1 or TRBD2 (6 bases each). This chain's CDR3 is CASSLEGGTETQYF. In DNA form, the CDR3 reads TGCGCCAGCAGCTTGGAGGGGGGCACGGAGACCCAGTACTTC.